Given below is one T cell receptor beta chain in context. Its binding antigen is unknown. No qualities accompany the bases; no much larger clone lies one base away. The time point label, read with the paper, signifies: newly diagnosed GD, antithyroid drugs for less than 3 months. For both TCR sequencing and RNA sequencing, RNA was extracted from PBMCs in TRIzol. The diagnosis of Graves' disease followed American Thyroid Association guidelines. Patients were recruited from an endocrinology department in Xi'an, China. Each patient gave approximately 8.8 milliliters of peripheral blood, collected in an EDTA anticoagulant tube. Ficoll Paque Plus density gradient separation was used to isolate PBMCs, and no further T cell sorting was performed. An Agilent 2100 Bioanalyzer and agarose gel were used to check RNA quality, while a NanoDrop 2000 measured RNA concentration. The record originates from a study of regulatory T cells in long-lasting Graves disease (dated by TCRdb to the early 2020s). With respect to the entire study: In the newly diagnosed Graves' disease group, patients had been taking antithyroid drugs for less than 3 months. This study used TCR sequencing and RNA sequencing of peripheral blood to compare persistent Graves' disease patients against newly diagnosed Graves' disease patients. The study took place in China and was registered as a clinical trial. A total of 33 samples underwent TCR sequencing, from about 13 patients with persistent Graves' disease and around 20 patients with newly diagnosed Graves' disease.

Germline trimming: 1 base from V, 6 bases from J; junction bases outside gene matches: 12. Reading the germline V gene gives CDR1 MGHRA and CDR2 YSYEKL. Reading from cysteine to phenylalanine, the CDR3 counts 17 amino acids. The kept DNA is CDR3 alone, 51 bases in frame from the first base. The full study reports these points: Sequencing and analysis were restricted to the TCR beta chain. A larger number of public clonotypes was shared among persistent patients (under 3,000) than among newly diagnosed patients (over 850). The small sample size was acknowledged by the authors as a limitation that may reduce accuracy. Preferential use of TRBV28, TRBJ1-2 and TRBJ2-5 was observed in persistent disease, whereas TRBV20-1 and TRBJ2-1 were favored in newly diagnosed disease. Compared with newly diagnosed patients, persistent Graves' disease patients had lower TCR Shannon entropy and fewer highly expanded clones, which suggests clonal expansion. Only peripheral blood was studied, because thyroid tissue, the primary lesion, was inaccessible.

The library was built by means of multiplex PCR. The reads were generated on an Illumina HiSeq 4000. To build TCR beta libraries, CDR3 regions were amplified by Arm-PCR using iRepertoire HTBI primers. Before sequencing, the PCR products went through gel purification. On the authors' methods: Across samples, about 64 TRBV and around 15 TRBJ segments were identified and used for gene usage analysis of CDR3 amino acid clonotypes. Filtered high-quality paired reads were merged into contigs using COPE and FqMerger. BLAST was used to align contigs to the IMGT TRBV, TRBD and TRBJ reference genes, and CDR3 was defined following IMGT. Any clonotype with a frequency above 0.1% was counted as a highly expanded clone. Shannon entropy was used to measure repertoire diversity, and the Gini coefficient was used to measure V-J evenness. Clonotypes shared by more than one individual were considered public. TCRdb's own reprocessing of the public reads used fastp at Q25 and MiXCR and kept productive beta chains. Entries that share a CDR3 protein sequence are merged under the most common genes and DNA. It is TCRdb's table, rather than the study itself, that gives the V and J calls and clone size. A total of around 470,000 distinct CDR3 sequences appear in this sample, approximately 14% of them only once. Jointly, the top ten make up roughly 18% of the sample.

The same data also contributed to another study, on T cells in Graves' hyperthyroidism and ophthalmopathy. As the second study states: Stable Graves' hyperthyroidism was defined as no progression to ophthalmopathy during 18 months of follow-up. Hyperthyroidism patients were newly diagnosed, with disease duration under 2 months, and aged 18 to 65 years. Exclusion was applied to patients with uncontrolled infections, other autoimmune diseases, pregnancy or lactation. Diagnoses were established on the basis of clinical symptoms, serum thyroxine and TRAb, thyroid ultrasound, and orbital computed tomography. The first round of RT-PCR for the TCR CDR3 was performed with the HTBI primer set and the Qiagen OneStep RT-PCR kit. Most expanded thyroid clonotypes (frequency above 0.001) were also detected in blood, suggesting blood repertoires may reflect thyroid immune responses. A model built on a 13 V-J signature distinguished ophthalmopathy from stable hyperthyroidism, reaching around 87% sensitivity and around 81% specificity in cross-validation and 80%/75% in testing. In validation, the model predicted progression to ophthalmopathy a median of roughly 6.2 months before onset, with 70% to 71% sensitivity and roughly 79% specificity. To identify distinguishing TCR V-J signatures, a discovery cohort of about a hundred patients was used, comprising 40 to 45 with Graves' ophthalmopathy and approximately 57 with stable Graves' hyperthyroidism. Prospective prediction of ophthalmopathy was tested in an independent validation cohort consisting of 18 to 20 hyperthyroidism patients and around 16 patients who later progressed to ophthalmopathy. The 100 or so discovery patients were randomly split 7:3 into training and test sets. In addition, the study compared T-cell repertoires in thyroid tissue and in blood from roughly six Graves' hyperthyroidism patients. After sampling, hyperthyroidism patients received methimazole starting at 30 mg daily, and ophthalmopathy patients received high-dose intravenous methylprednisolone. A second multiplex PCR round built the libraries, followed by size selection and purification. The libraries were sequenced on an Illumina HiSeq2000 using paired-end 100 bp reads. SOAPnuke was used to process the raw data, throwing out any read that contained adapters or uncalled bases, had a mean Phred below 15, or lacked an exact constant-primer or identifier match. COPE v1.2.5 was used to merge high-quality paired reads, and clonotypes were defined as unique nucleotide sequences. Clonotypes were aligned to IMGT TRBV, TRBD and TRBJ reference segments using MiTCR v1.1. The analysis included only V-J combinations with a frequency above 0.0001, which together covered more than 99% of the repertoires. The TCS score was defined as F50 (clonal expansion) divided by E x V (chaos), with BLOSUM62-based TCRdist calculated between CDR3 peptides within each V-J. Welch's t-statistics and random forest reduced roughly 540 V-J features to 10 to 15, which were used in a naive Bayes classifier (R e1071). Sample size was not statistically predetermined, and investigators were not blinded to group allocation. According to the paper, TCR Vbeta CDR3 sequencing was carried out on 135 peripheral blood samples, which came from under 50 ophthalmopathy, around 74 hyperthyroidism and roughly 17 progressor patients.

The TCR originated in a woman in her forties or fifties with Graves disease. Donor details come from another sample of the same person, matched by shared clones. This chain joins TRBV4-1 to TRBJ2-7, and 10 bases in between align with TRBD1. This material consisted of peripheral blood mononuclear cells (PBMCs), taken at new diagnosis, from a patient treated with antithyroid drugs. The sequence in DNA is TGCGCCAGCAGCCAAGGGGCCCCCGGGACAGGGGACTCCGAGCAGTACTTC. It translates to CASSQGAPGTGDSEQYF.